Listed below are T cell receptor beta chains from one sample, sequenced in a study of graft-versus-host responses after intestinal transplantation. Some clones are missing from TCRdb's copy, which holds only in-frame ones; the method was immunoSEQ multiplex PCR. The sample records fewer than 70,000 clones, roughly 89% being singletons. The input for sequencing was bone marrow, taken nearly 750 days after intestinal transplantation. These receptors were taken from a human patient who received an intestinal transplant, so some T cells may come from the graft donor. CDR3s include the opening cysteine and the closing phenylalanine or tryptophan. D genes are given only for firm matches. For some rows the clone size is stated as once, few or many, or as a class when expanded; others skip it.

TRBJ2-3 | TRBD1 | - | TRBV5-1 | CASSPRDSHTDTQYF | TGCGCCAGCAGCCCCCGGGACAGTCACACAGATACGCAGTATTTT
TRBJ2-1 | - | once | TRBV10-1 | CASSEGHWAGNEQFF | TGCGCCAGCAGTGAGGGCCACTGGGCTGGCAATGAGCAGTTCTTC
TRBJ2-5 | - | - | TRBV7-9 | CASSLSGRVWETQYF | TGTGCCAGCAGCTTAAGTGGTCGGGTCTGGGAGACCCAGTACTTC
TRBJ2-1 | TRBD1 | - | TRBV6-5 | CASSYGTGFDEQFF | TGTGCCAGCAGTTACGGGACAGGGTTCGATGAGCAGTTCTTC
TRBJ2-7 | - | - | TRBV30 | CAWSVARGAEQYF | TGTGCCTGGAGTGTTGCTCGGGGCGCCGAGCAGTACTTC
TRBJ2-7 | TRBD2 | - | TRBV5-4 | CASSPGEREGYEQYF | TGTGCCAGCAGCCCAGGTGAGCGGGAGGGCTACGAGCAGTACTTC
TRBJ2-3 | - | - | TRBV15 | CATSRIGTSTDTQYF | TGTGCCACCAGCAGAATAGGTACTAGCACAGATACGCAGTATTTT
TRBJ1-3 | - | - | TRBV30 | CAWSRADTIYF | TGTGCCTGGAGCCGAGCTGACACCATATATTTT
TRBJ1-1 | - | few | TRBV9 | CASSVVSGKFNTEAFF | TGTGCCAGCAGCGTAGTCTCTGGGAAGTTCAACACTGAAGCTTTCTTT
TRBJ2-2 | - | - | TRBV9 | CASSVGKGGGNTGELFF | TGTGCCAGCAGCGTAGGAAAGGGTGGAGGAAACACCGGGGAGCTGTTTTTT